This T cell receptor (beta chain) emerged from a study of blood T cell repertoires in COVID-19. Germline CDR1 WSHSY, CDR2 SAAADI. V was pared by 6 bases and J by 6 bases, with 3 bases of the junction left unmatched. CDR3 size: 13 residues. Cohorts were assigned according to the clinical history that participants reported. Generated by immunoSEQ multiplex PCR, the TCRdb table keeps only in-frame clones and is missing some. The table shows fewer than 400,000 clones, with over 75% occurring only once. Specimen: PBMCs or T cells enriched from blood (not recorded which). The sequence was collected from a man aged 25 to 45 who had recovered from COVID-19. The rearrangement uses TRBV10-2 and TRBJ1-2; 11 bases align to TRBD1. The CDR3 coding sequence is TGCGCCAGCAGGGCGGGACAGGGGGATGGCTACACCTTC. Translating gives CASRAGQGDGYTF.